This T cell receptor beta chain comes out of a study of blood T cell repertoires in COVID-19. The overall study: There were acute and convalescent COVID-19 samples, and they came from the United States, Italy and Spain. PBMCs, B-cell-depleted T cells, or T cells provided the cDNA or gDNA that made up the material.

Followed over time, Seattle patients had been enrolled while infection was active. Profiling relied on immunoSEQ multiplex PCR, and the TCRdb table lists in-frame clones only, not all of them. Here the sample spans around 430,000 clones, around 88% being singletons. The receptor's source is a woman in her forties or fifties with COVID-19, enrolled during active disease. The sequencing input was peripheral blood.

CDR3 coding DNA: TGTGCCTGGAGTTGGGGCCTTAATGAAAAACTGTTTTTT. Encoded protein: CAWSWGLNEKLFF. The rearrangement joins TRBV30 to TRBJ1-4; possible D gene TRBD1, 5 bases. The CDR3 loop spans 13 amino acids. V was clipped by 2 bases and J by 4 bases, with 8 bases between them. Germline-derived CDR1 and CDR2 are GTSNPN and SVGIG (reference sequence). The full variable domain, its missing parts supplied by reference TRBV30 and TRBJ1-4, is SQTIHQWPATLVQPVGSPLSLECTVEGTSNPNLYWYRQAAGRGLQLLFYSVGIGQISSEVPQNLSASRPQDRQFILSSKKLLLSDSGFYLCAWSWGLNEKLFFGSGTQLSVL.